Listed below are T cell receptor beta chains from one sample, sequenced in a study of cytomegalovirus exposure and HLA in healthy donors. This table comes from immunoSEQ multiplex PCR, and its TCRdb copy is limited to in-frame clones, with some not included. The table has approximately 70,000 clones, around 75% seen once. The material sequenced was PBMCs. The receptor set was obtained from a man aged 55 to 69 in good health and CMV-seropositive. Both conserved end residues are part of each CDR3. A D gene is named only where the DNA matches it firmly. Size is omitted from some rows. Given values are once, few, many or a class for expanded clones.

v_gene	d_gene	abundance	len	j_gene	CDR3nt	CDR3aa
TRBV5-4	TRBD2	.	16	TRBJ2-3	TGTGCCAGCAGTCCCGGGACTAGCGTTAGCACAGATACGCAGTATTTT	CASSPGTSVSTDTQYF
TRBV5-1	.	.	13	TRBJ2-5	TGCGCCAGCAGCTGGGGCGGTAAAGAGACCCAGTACTTC	CASSWGGKETQYF
TRBV6-4	.	.	13	TRBJ2-5	TGTGCCAGCAGTGACACGGGGGAAGGGACCCAGTACTTC	CASSDTGEGTQYF
TRBV5-6	.	.	15	TRBJ2-3	TGTGCCAGCAGCTTGGTTGGGGGCGAAACAGATACGCAGTATTTT	CASSLVGGETDTQYF
TRBV10-2	.	.	13	TRBJ1-2	TGCGCCAGCAGTGAACAGGTTCACAATGGCTACACCTTC	CASSEQVHNGYTF
TRBV5-1	TRBD2	.	16	TRBJ2-1	TGCGCCAGCGGGCTAGCGGGGGATAAACACGCCAATGAGCAGTTCTTC	CASGLAGDKHANEQFF
TRBV5-1	.	.	12	TRBJ2-7	TGCGCCAGCAGGCGGGAAAACTACGAGCAGTACTTC	CASRRENYEQYF
TRBV11-3	TRBD1	.	13	TRBJ1-2	TGTGCCAGCAGCCCACAGGGGCACTATGGCTACACCTTC	CASSPQGHYGYTF
TRBV6-5	TRBD1	once	14	TRBJ1-2	TGTGCCAGCAAAAGAGGGACAGGGGTTGAGGGCTACACCTTC	CASKRGTGVEGYTF
TRBV5-6	.	few	13	TRBJ2-3	TGTGCCAGCAGCTTGGACACCACAGATACGCAGTATTTT	CASSLDTTDTQYF
TRBV29-1	.	.	11	TRBJ1-2	TGCAGCGTTGACGCTAACTATGGCTACACCTTC	CSVDANYGYTF
TRBV6-1	.	once	11	TRBJ1-2	TGTGCCAGCTGGACACAGTCGGACTACACCTTC	CASWTQSDYTF
TRBV5-1	TRBD1	.	16	TRBJ2-3	TGCGCCAGCAGCTTGGCGATTACAGGGGGAACAGATACGCAGTATTTT	CASSLAITGGTDTQYF
TRBV4-1	TRBD1	.	14	TRBJ1-2	TGCGCCAGCAGCCCAGGGGGCTCGGGCTATGGCTACACCTTC	CASSPGGSGYGYTF
TRBV6-6	TRBD1	.	13	TRBJ2-5	TGTGCCAGCAGGGCAGGGGGCCAAGAGACCCAGTACTTC	CASRAGGQETQYF
TRBV6-5	.	.	14	TRBJ1-1	TGTGCCAGCAGTGTTCGGACAGAGAACACTGAAGCTTTCTTT	CASSVRTENTEAFF
TRBV9	.	.	15	TRBJ1-1	TGTGCCAGCAGCGTAGACGGGGGAAGGTACGCTGAAGCTTTCTTT	CASSVDGGRYAEAFF
TRBV11-3	TRBD2	.	15	TRBJ2-1	TGTGCCAGCAGCTTTAGACTAGCGGGAGCCAATGAGCAGTTCTTC	CASSFRLAGANEQFF
TRBV5-1	.	.	18	TRBJ1-4	TGCGCCAGCAGCTTGGTGTCAAGAGGGTCTTCTGCTAATGAAAAACTGTTTTTT	CASSLVSRGSSANEKLFF
TRBV27	TRBD1	few	14	TRBJ2-3	TGTGCCAGCCATTCACAGGGGGCCAGAGATACGCAGTATTTT	CASHSQGARDTQYF
TRBV5-1	.	.	14	TRBJ1-2	TGCGCCAGCAGCTTGGAGGGAGGGAGCTATGGCTACACCTTC	CASSLEGGSYGYTF
TRBV11-2	TRBD2	.	17	TRBJ2-5	TGTGCCAGCAGCTTATTAGCGGGAGGACTGGGACAAGAGACCCAGTACTTC	CASSLLAGGLGQETQYF
TRBV27	.	.	15	TRBJ2-7	TGTGCCAGCAGTTTGGCGGGTCAATGGGTCTACGAGCAGTACTTC	CASSLAGQWVYEQYF
TRBV5-8	TRBD2	few	15	TRBJ2-5	TGTGCCAGCAGCTTTTGGGGCGGGGGTGCGGAGACCCAGTACTTC	CASSFWGGGAETQYF
TRBV6-6	.	.	16	TRBJ2-6	TGTGCCAGCAGTGCCCTAACAGGTACTGGGGCCAACGTCCTGACTTTC	CASSALTGTGANVLTF
TRBV27	TRBD2	few	17	TRBJ2-7	TGTGCCAGCAGTGGGGGGGGGACTAGCGGAATCCCCTACGAGCAGTACTTC	CASSGGGTSGIPYEQYF
TRBV14	.	.	16	TRBJ2-2	TGTGCCAGCAGCCAAGTCCCCCCCTCTTCCGCCGGGGAGCTGTTTTTT	CASSQVPPSSAGELFF
TRBV5-1	TRBD1	few	15	TRBJ2-2	TGCGCCAGCAGTAAGGTGACAGGGGCTCCCGGGGAGCTGTTTTTT	CASSKVTGAPGELFF
TRBV6-4	TRBD1	once	13	TRBJ1-6	TGTGCCAGCAGAGGGACAGCAAATTCACCCCTCCACTTT	CASRGTANSPLHF
TRBV21-1	.	.	14	TRBJ1-1	TGTGCCAGCAGCTTCAGACTCCGAGGCACTGAAGCTTTCTTT	CASSFRLRGTEAFF
TRBV29-1	.	once	12	TRBJ1-1	TGCAGCGTTGGTGGGTCGGGAACTGAAGCTTTCTTT	CSVGGSGTEAFF
TRBV7-8	TRBD2	.	16	TRBJ2-1	TGTGCCAGCAGCTTAGTAGTTAGCGGGGGGGCGAATGAGCAGTTCTTC	CASSLVVSGGANEQFF
TRBV7-9	.	.	12	TRBJ1-5	TGTGCCAGCAGCTTAGAGGGGAAGCCCCAGCATTTT	CASSLEGKPQHF
TRBV6-5	.	.	15	TRBJ1-6	TGTGCCAGCAGTTACTCTTTGGGGGGTGGGTCACCCCTCCACTTT	CASSYSLGGGSPLHF
TRBV2	.	once	13	TRBJ2-5	TGTGCCAGCAGAAGGGAGTACCAAGAGGCCCAGTACTTC	CASRREYQEAQYF
TRBV5-6	.	.	13	TRBJ1-2	TGTGCCAGCAGAAGTTGGAGTGGCTATGGCTACACCTTC	CASRSWSGYGYTF
TRBV11-3	TRBD1	.	15	TRBJ2-2	TGTGCCAGCGGGCGAACCGGGACAGATACCGGGGAGCTGTTTTTT	CASGRTGTDTGELFF
TRBV7-9	TRBD1	.	15	TRBJ2-5	TGTGCCAGCAGCCATCCGACAGGGCCGGGGGAGACCCAGTACTTC	CASSHPTGPGETQYF
TRBV9	.	.	14	TRBJ1-2	TGTGCCAGCAGCGTAGAGGGAGCTGCCTATGGCTACACCTTC	CASSVEGAAYGYTF
TRBV5-1	TRBD1	.	14	TRBJ1-3	TGCGCCAGCACCGAGACAGGGACTGGAAACACCATATATTTT	CASTETGTGNTIYF
TRBV11-2	TRBD2	.	16	TRBJ2-3	TGTGCCAGCAGCTTAGATGTCGCGGGGGGCGCAGGTACGCAGTATTTT	CASSLDVAGGAGTQYF
TRBV7-2	.	medium-sized	13	TRBJ1-2	TGTGCCAGCAGCTTAGCGGGGGGGCAGGGCTACACCTTC	CASSLAGGQGYTF
TRBV6-5	TRBD1	few	14	TRBJ1-4	TGTGCCAGCAGTAAGACAGGGTCAGGGGAAAAACTGTTTTTT	CASSKTGSGEKLFF
TRBV7-9	.	.	13	TRBJ2-7	TGTGCCAGCAGAACAGGGAGCAGCTACGAGCAGTACTTC	CASRTGSSYEQYF
TRBV11-3	.	.	14	TRBJ2-3	TGTGCCAGCAGCTTAGGGGGGGAGACAGATACGCAGTATTTT	CASSLGGETDTQYF
TRBV7-9	.	.	16	TRBJ1-1	TGTGCCAGCAGCCCACCCTGGGGGGGAGAGAACACTGAAGCTTTCTTT	CASSPPWGGENTEAFF
TRBV6-1	.	few	18	TRBJ2-6	TGTGCCAGCAGTGTCCGGGACATCCGAGGGTCTGGGGCCAACGTCCTGACTTTC	CASSVRDIRGSGANVLTF
TRBV6-1	TRBD2	few	16	TRBJ2-3	TGTGCCAGCAGTGTTAGGACTAGCGGTTACACAGATACGCAGTATTTT	CASSVRTSGYTDTQYF
TRBV13	TRBD2	.	17	TRBJ2-1	TGTGCCAGCAGCTTACTAGCGGGGGGCGGCTCCTACAATGAGCAGTTCTTC	CASSLLAGGGSYNEQFF
TRBV5-1	TRBD2	few	14	TRBJ2-3	TGCGCCAGCACCGGGGGACTAGCGGTAGATACGCAGTATTTT	CASTGGLAVDTQYF
TRBV10-1	TRBD2	.	16	TRBJ2-2	TGCGCCAGCAGTGAGTCGGCGGGGGTTAGCACCGGGGAGCTGTTTTTT	CASSESAGVSTGELFF
TRBV7-9	TRBD2	.	14	TRBJ2-5	TGTGCCAGCAGCGAAACTAGCGTAAAAGAGACCCAGTACTTC	CASSETSVKETQYF
TRBV5-1	TRBD1	.	13	TRBJ2-7	TGCGCCAGCAGCCTCCAGGGGGCCTACGAGCAGTACTTC	CASSLQGAYEQYF
TRBV5-4	.	few	15	TRBJ2-1	TGTGCCAGCAGCGCCTCGGCGGGAATATACAATGAGCAGTTCTTC	CASSASAGIYNEQFF
TRBV10-3	.	.	15	TRBJ1-5	TGTGCCATCAGTGAGTCGGGGGAGGGGAATCAGCCCCAGCATTTT	CAISESGEGNQPQHF
TRBV28	TRBD1	.	13	TRBJ1-2	TGTGCCAGCAGTTCAGGGGGTAACTATGGCTACACCTTC	CASSSGGNYGYTF
TRBV5-1	.	.	13	TRBJ1-1	TGCGCCAGCAGCTTGGAAGGGAGCACTGAAGCTTTCTTT	CASSLEGSTEAFF
TRBV2	.	.	12	TRBJ1-2	TGTGCCAGCAGGGGCGATTTGGCTGGCTACACCTTC	CASRGDLAGYTF